This T cell receptor beta chain was sequenced in a study of T-cell reconstitution after alpha-beta-depleted transplantation in children listed by TCRdb under 2016. Background for the entire study: T-cell immune reconstitution after TCRalphabeta/CD19-depleted allogeneic hematopoietic cell transplantation in children was quantitatively tracked in the study by means of TCR repertoire profiling.

Per the germline V gene (reference sequence), LGHDT is the CDR1 and YNNKEL is the CDR2. Spanning cysteine to phenylalanine, the CDR3 consists of 16 amino acids. Of the read, only the CDR3 DNA is kept; its 48 bases are in frame from base 1. V ends up 0 bases short and J 0 bases short, with an unmatched junction base count of 4. The sample's treatment or condition label, in plain terms: allogeneic hematopoietic cell transplantation with graft depleted of TCRalphabeta T cells and CD19 B cells. TCRalphabeta/CD19-depleted allogeneic hematopoietic cell grafts were given to the transplant recipients, all of whom were children. This clonotype was found a few times. The antigen this receptor binds is unknown. Per-base quality was not reported, and no clone a single base away is much larger than it. Findings and caveats that apply to the study as a whole: About two months after transplant, the apparently early recovery of alphabetaT-cell counts reportedly depended on just several hundred clones that had expanded rapidly and came from non-depleted graft cells. In some patients, high TCRbeta diversity at day 60 was attributed to recipient T cells and intrathymic progenitors that had survived conditioning. Hyperexpanded clone frequencies declined over subsequent months; after one year, T-cell counts and TCRbeta diversity were mostly attributed to newly produced T cells.

To prepare the library, PCR was applied. Sequenced on an Illumina HiSeq 2500. To normalize quantification of the TCRbeta repertoire, the TCR libraries were built with molecular barcoding that relied on unique molecular identifiers. TCRdb passed the public sequencing reads through fastp at Q25 and MiXCR, retaining productive beta sequences. Each entry merges the rows of one CDR3 protein and shows their most common DNA and genes. For this sample there are 700,000 to 950,000 distinct CDR3 sequences; roughly 16% appear just once. About 5% of the sample comes from the top ten. The receptor comes from a male patient aged 10 to 17 who had a stem cell transplant for acute lymphoblastic leukemia, so the T cells may come from the graft donor. The chain is made from TRBV3-1 and TRBJ1-1, with 7 central nucleotides matching TRBD1. Source: PBMCs, mostly from graft donor cells, taken 360 days after TCRalphabeta/CD19-depleted stem cell transplant. The sequenced DNA is TGTGCCAGCAGCCAAGATTTAGGGGGCATGAACACTGAAGCTTTCTTT. It codes for CASSQDLGGMNTEAFF.